Below, one TCR beta chain is given with its context. Measured with immunoSEQ multiplex PCR; TCRdb has only the in-frame clones, and not every one. The sample holds 65,000 to 75,000 clones, about 93% seen once. This sample stems from a study of T cell changes during pregnancy in multiple sclerosis. CDR3 length: 13 amino acids. The sample in question was peripheral blood, obtained in the third trimester of pregnancy. The chain has TRBV21-1 and TRBJ1-2. TRBV21-1 is a pseudogene locus. This clonotype was obtained from a female donor in good health, enrolled as a control in a pregnancy study. CDR3 protein: CASTRGGDDGYTF. In DNA form, the CDR3 reads TGTGCCAGCACTAGGGGGGGGGACGATGGCTACACCTTC.